This TCR beta chain is from a study of shared clonotypes between healthy human individuals. Whole-study results and caveats: Against clonotypes common to all four donors, non-shared ones had lower generation probabilities.

This CDR3 region has 17 residues. V was trimmed by 4 bases and J by 0 bases, leaving 19 bases between them. Germline lookup yields CDR1 LNHNV and CDR2 YYDKDF (reference sequence). The naive CD8 subset, CD45RO-negative cells positively selected for CCR7, excluded terminally differentiated effector memory CD45RA+ cells. Donors had no recently reported acute infections or vaccinations and were HIV-negative. As for this clone: The antigen is not known.

The method was immunoSEQ multiplex PCR; TCRdb's version includes in-frame clones alone and lacks a portion of them. The data contain hundreds of thousands of clones, 80% to 95% of them seen just once; the ten biggest clones take up around 24%. The V call is TRBV15, the J call TRBJ2-7; D might be TRBD1 (6 bases). Source material: naive CD8+ T cells sorted from blood. The receptor was derived from a man aged 25-45 years in good health. CDR3 sequence reads: CATSTLHRQGSSYEQYF. CDR3 nucleotides: TGTGCCACCAGCACTCTCCACAGGCAGGGGAGCTCCTACGAGCAGTACTTC.